This TCR beta chain derives from a study of T-cell reconstitution after alpha-beta-depleted transplantation in children. This CDR3 has 13 amino acids. The germline V gene encodes CDR1 LGHDT and CDR2 YNNKEL (reference sequence). V lost 4 bases, J lost 6 bases, and 13 bases lay in between. The authors prepared the TCRbeta library with unique molecular identifiers. TCRdb processed the PCR reads anew with MiXCR; each CDR3 protein has one entry. The repertoire holds some 220,000 distinct CDR3 sequences, with around 9.5% as singletons. The sequence derives from a human donor who donated a stem cell graft to a child with acute lymphoblastic leukemia. Sequencing used PBMCs from the stem cell graft donor, obtained from the stem cell graft. V is TRBV3-1 and J is TRBJ2-7; weak D call: TRBD2 (6 bases). This CDR3 reads CASSLGMRGEQYF. DNA of the CDR3: TGTGCCAGCAGCCTCGGTATGCGGGGCGAGCAGTACTTC.